The text below deals with one T cell receptor beta chain. The assay was immunoSEQ multiplex PCR, and TCRdb's table has in-frame clones only and misses some. There are about 46,000 clones in the sample; 80% occur only once, and 3% to 5% lies in the top ten. This record belongs to a study of OX40 agonist ivuxolimab in advanced cancers. The sample here was CD4+ or CD8+ T cells sorted from blood, taken in a trial of the OX40 agonist ivuxolimab. The TCR comes from an adult with an advanced solid tumor such as melanoma, head and neck, liver or kidney cancer.

CDR3 DNA sequence: TGCGCCAGCAGCCGGATGGGCAGGATTTACCAAGAGACCCAGTACTTC. This translates into CASSRMGRIYQETQYF. The chain is built from TRBV5-1 and TRBJ2-5; D is uncertain. Germline V gives CDR1 SGHRS, CDR2 YFSETQ. The ends were cut back, 4 bases at V and 0 bases at J, with 16 bases in the middle. This CDR3 is built from 16 residues.